These 11 T cell receptor beta chains were sequenced from one sample in a study of T-cell reconstitution after alpha-beta-depleted transplantation in children. Unique molecular identifiers featured in how the TCRbeta library was prepared. TCRdb processed the PCR reads anew with MiXCR; each CDR3 protein has one entry. The sample contains about 91,000 distinct CDR3 sequences, approximately 9.2% of which appear only once. The sequencing used PBMCs from the stem cell graft donor, collected from the stem cell graft. The receptors originated from a human donor who donated a stem cell graft to a child with congenital amegakaryocytic thrombocytopenia.

There are a few counts of this clonotype. The rearrangement uses TRBV7-2 and TRBJ1-2; D gene unclear. Between the trimmed V and J ends, which lost 5 bases and 6 bases, there was a span of 10 bases. The germline V gene has CDR1 SGHTA and CDR2 FQGNSA. The length of the CDR3 is 12 residues. The CDR3 nucleotides are TGTGCCAGCAGCACAATTAGCGATGGCTACACCTTC. Translation gives CASSTISDGYTF.

This clonotype was found many times. The V gene is TRBV5-5, the J gene TRBJ2-1, with D possibly TRBD1 on 6 matching bases. The germline V gene has CDR1 SGHKS and CDR2 YYEKEE (reference sequence). Trimming pared 2 bases from V and 8 bases from J, leaving 11 bases between. CDR3 length equals 13 residues. This chain's CDR3 is CASSFRAGDEQFF. As DNA, the CDR3 is TGTGCCAGCAGCTTTAGGGCAGGGGATGAGCAGTTCTTC. Full variable domain (missing parts from reference TRBV5-5 and TRBJ2-1): DAGVTQSPTHLIKTRGQQVTLRCSPISGHKSVSWYQQVLGQGPQFIFQYYEKEERGRGNFPDRFSARQFPNYSSELNVNALLLGDSALYLCASSFRAGDEQFFGPGTRLTVL.

This clonotype has at least ten counts. The V call is TRBV5-1, the J call TRBJ1-1; D call uncertain. The V end lost 9 bases, the J end lost 1 base, and 16 bases lay between the germline ends. Germline V gene data show CDR1 as SGHRS and CDR2 as YFSETQ. The CDR3 sequence is 14 residues long. The CDR3 sequence is CATSRSAANTEAFF. In nucleotides, the CDR3 is TGCGCCACCTCACGATCAGCGGCGAACACTGAAGCTTTCTTT.

This clonotype was seen repeatedly, ten times or more. The genes are TRBV28 and TRBJ1-5; weak D call: TRBD1 (5 bases). The CDR3 totals 13 residues. Germline V gene sequence: CDR1 MDHEN, CDR2 SYDVKM. V dropped 5 bases and J dropped 7 bases, with 12 bases sitting between them. The DNA of the CDR3 is TGTGCCAGCAGTCGGGGTCGGGACCAGCCCCAGCATTTT. This codes for CASSRGRDQPQHF.

This clonotype was observed at least ten times. The chain recombines TRBV12-3 or TRBV12-4 with TRBJ2-2; 13 bases agree with TRBD2. The CDR3 runs 15 residues. V was clipped by 6 bases and J by 5 bases; unmatched bases: 3. This CDR3 is CASSTSGGVTGELFF. The CDR3 DNA reads as TGTGCCAGCAGCACTAGCGGGGGGGTTACCGGGGAGCTGTTTTTT.

This clonotype turned up a few times. The chain joins TRBV7-8 to TRBJ1-2; 7 bases match TRBD1. Germline V gene sequence: CDR1 SGHVS, CDR2 FQNEAQ. The V segment lost 2 bases and the J segment 13 bases; nucleotides outside the gene matches: 16. This CDR3 is built from 15 residues. DNA for the CDR3: TGTGCCAGCAGCTTAATGCGAGGGGACAGCGAGGTTGGCACCTTC. This translates into CASSLMRGDSEVGTF.

As for this clonotype: A read error is possible here, since a much larger clone lies one base away. V is TRBV7-9 and J is TRBJ1-2; the D gene is possibly TRBD1 (6 bases). V was shortened by 2 bases and J by 12 bases, with 19 bases between the two germline ends. The CDR3 covers 14 residues. Germline V gene data show CDR1 as SEHNR and CDR2 as FQNEAQ (reference sequence). CDR3 sequence (DNA): TGTGCCAGCAGCTTACGACTTGACCCGGGGGGCGACACCTTC. Translation: CASSLRLDPGGDTF. Complete variable domain (other parts from reference TRBV7-9 and TRBJ1-2): DTGVSQNPRHKITKRGQNVTFRCDPISEHNRLYWYRQTLGQGPEFLTYFQNEAQLEKSRLLSDRFSAERPKGSFSTLEIQRTEQGDSAMYLCASSLRLDPGGDTFGSGTRLTVV.

The chain joins TRBV27 to TRBJ1-6; possible D gene TRBD1, 6 bases. CDR1 is MNHEY, CDR2 SMNVEV, per germline (reference sequence). The V end was cut by 4 bases, the J end by 6 bases, with 16 bases between. The CDR3 is 16 residues long. The CDR3: CASSSRGTGINSPLHF. CDR3 nucleotides: TGTGCCAGCAGTTCCCGGGGAACAGGGATTAATTCACCCCTCCACTTT.

This clonotype was recorded at least ten times. The chain has TRBV20-1 and TRBJ2-7, with D tentatively TRBD1 (6 bases). The V end lost 8 bases, the J end lost 3 bases, and 17 bases lay between the germline ends. The CDR3 contains 13 residues. Germline V gene lookup returns CDR1 DFQATT and CDR2 SNEGSKA (reference sequence). The CDR3 reads CSFLGGLSYEQYF. The CDR3 DNA follows: TGCAGTTTTTTAGGGGGTCTGAGCTACGAGCAGTACTTC.

In its sample, this clonotype was seen many times. The chain couples TRBV7-2 to TRBJ2-3; TRBD2 matches 8 bases. The CDR3 totals 17 residues. CDR1 and CDR2 from the germline V gene are SGHTA and FQGNSA. V was clipped by 5 bases and J by 4 bases; unmatched bases: 14. CDR3 region: CASSPLGRGALADTQYF. For the CDR3, the DNA is TGTGCCAGCAGCCCCCTGGGGCGGGGGGCTCTGGCAGATACGCAGTATTTT.

This clonotype has a count of ten or more. The chain employs TRBV18 and TRBJ2-6; no clear D gene. Germline CDR1 is KGHSH and CDR2 is LQKENI. Trimming removed 1 base at V and 0 bases at J, with 4 bases between. CDR3 length equals 15 residues. The chain's CDR3 is CASSPLSSGANVLTF. The CDR3 nucleotides are TGTGCCAGCTCACCACTAAGCTCTGGGGCCAACGTCCTGACTTTC.